This TCR beta chain came from a study of CD8+CD57+ T cells in acquired aplastic anemia. Whole-study context: Recorded DNA amounts for sorted CD4+ and CD8+ cells had an average of 3.2 ug.

This clonotype was picked up one time. Its matching antigen is unknown. The junction departs from germline at one end; a sequencing error may be responsible. The CDR3 loop spans 13 amino acids. CDR1 and CDR2 from the germline V gene are SGHVS and FQNEAQ. For CDR3 and TCR beta VDJ profiling, genomic DNA was the template used. TCRdb redid the calling of the reads with MiXCR, one entry per CDR3 protein. The data contain 200,000 to 300,000 distinct CDR3 sequences, approximately 80% of them seen just once; the ten biggest clones take up over 35%. Sequencing involved patients with CD8+CD57+ cell expansion previously shown by flow cytometry. A severe acquired aplastic anemia diagnosis applied to all patients. General study findings and limits: Controls did not differ significantly from patients in CD8+ Simpson's diversity. The study identified about 30 CD8+ CDR3 sequences shared by patients and controls.

The chain uses TRBV7-8 and TRBJ2-3, with D perhaps TRBD2 (5 bases). Sequencing was done on a sample of sorted CD4+, CD8+, or CD8+CD57+ T cells (not recorded which) from PBMCs. The clonotype was recovered from a human donor with aplastic anemia. Here the CDR3 reads CASSFAGRPDTHF. The CDR3 nucleotides are TGTGCCAGCAGCTTCGCGGGCAGACCCGATACGCATTTT.